What follows is one TCR beta chain and its context. The sample belongs to a study of T cell responses to AZD1222 COVID-19 vaccine. Repertoires were generated with immunoSEQ multiplex PCR, while TCRdb's copy carries only in-frame clones and drops some. Of about 200,000 clones in the sample, about 93% were seen once. The CDR3 sequence is 14 residues long. Looked up from germline, CDR1 is SEHNR and CDR2 is FQNEAQ (reference sequence). The ends lost 5 bases at V and 9 bases at J; junction bases unmatched: 8. This sequence originates from an adult who received the AZD1222 COVID-19 vaccine. The sample consisted of peripheral blood, taken 28 days after the second AZD1222 dose. The chain couples TRBV7-9 to TRBJ1-5, with TRBD1 matching 9 bases. The CDR3 is CASSVRDRAPPQHF. The CDR3 DNA follows: TGTGCCAGCAGCGTCCGGGACAGGGCTCCGCCCCAGCATTTT.